A selection of T cell receptor beta chains follows, all from one sample in a study of blood T cell repertoires in COVID-19. Here immunoSEQ multiplex PCR was the method, and the copy in TCRdb shows in-frame clones only, minus some. The sample records about 250,000 clones, more than 70% being singletons. What was sequenced was peripheral blood. These receptors originate from a man older than 75 with acute or convalescent COVID-19. Both conserved end residues are part of each CDR3. D genes are given only for firm matches. Clone size, where shown, is once, few, many, or a class for clones that have expanded.

v_call: TRBV9; clone_size: -; j_call: TRBJ2-5; d_call: TRBD2; cdr3_length: 14; cdr3_aa: CASSVGGGYETQYF; cdr3_nt: TGTGCCAGCAGCGTAGGCGGGGGATACGAGACCCAGTACTTC
v_call: TRBV28; clone_size: -; j_call: TRBJ2-1; d_call: -; cdr3_length: 15; cdr3_aa: CASSLNTGYYNEQFF; cdr3_nt: TGTGCCAGCAGTTTAAATACAGGGTATTACAATGAGCAGTTCTTC
v_call: TRBV14; clone_size: -; j_call: TRBJ2-5; d_call: -; cdr3_length: 15; cdr3_aa: CASSLGVAPKETQYF; cdr3_nt: TGTGCCAGCAGCCTTGGAGTAGCGCCTAAAGAGACCCAGTACTTC
v_call: TRBV3-1/TRBV3-2; clone_size: -; j_call: TRBJ2-1; d_call: -; cdr3_length: 14; cdr3_aa: CASSQESSGNEQFF; cdr3_nt: TGTGCCAGCAGCCAAGAGTCTAGTGGCAATGAGCAGTTCTTC
v_call: TRBV25-1; clone_size: -; j_call: TRBJ2-3; d_call: -; cdr3_length: 15; cdr3_aa: CASSEYDTHTDTQYF; cdr3_nt: TGTGCCAGCAGTGAATACGACACACACACAGATACGCAGTATTTT
v_call: TRBV18; clone_size: -; j_call: TRBJ2-4; d_call: -; cdr3_length: 15; cdr3_aa: CASSPGGLAKNIQYF; cdr3_nt: TGTGCCAGCTCACCAGGAGGTTTAGCCAAAAACATTCAGTACTTC
v_call: TRBV5-1; clone_size: -; j_call: TRBJ2-1; d_call: -; cdr3_length: 15; cdr3_aa: CASSLASAVYNEQFF; cdr3_nt: TGCGCCAGCAGCTTGGCCTCGGCGGTATACAATGAGCAGTTCTTC
v_call: TRBV7-6; clone_size: -; j_call: TRBJ2-3; d_call: TRBD1; cdr3_length: 18; cdr3_aa: CASSSGQGRGFYTDTQYF; cdr3_nt: TGTGCCAGCAGCTCGGGACAGGGGCGCGGATTCTACACAGATACGCAGTATTTT
v_call: TRBV6-1; clone_size: -; j_call: TRBJ1-5; d_call: -; cdr3_length: 16; cdr3_aa: CASSGRSRQGNQPQHF; cdr3_nt: TGTGCCAGCAGTGGGCGCTCGCGTCAGGGCAATCAGCCCCAGCATTTT
v_call: TRBV3-1/TRBV3-2; clone_size: once; j_call: TRBJ1-3; d_call: -; cdr3_length: 15; cdr3_aa: CASSQDPYSGNTIYF; cdr3_nt: TGTGCCAGCAGCCAAGATCCCTACTCTGGAAACACCATATATTTT
v_call: TRBV19; clone_size: -; j_call: TRBJ1-4; d_call: TRBD1; cdr3_length: 14; cdr3_aa: CASRPGQTNEKLFF; cdr3_nt: TGTGCCAGTAGACCGGGACAGACTAATGAAAAACTGTTTTTT
v_call: TRBV5-5; clone_size: -; j_call: TRBJ2-1; d_call: TRBD2; cdr3_length: 18; cdr3_aa: CASSLLLVRGSSYNEQFF; cdr3_nt: TGTGCCAGCAGCTTATTGCTGGTGCGCGGGAGCTCCTACAATGAGCAGTTCTTC
v_call: TRBV10-1; clone_size: -; j_call: TRBJ2-1; d_call: -; cdr3_length: 14; cdr3_aa: CASSGGAAYNEQFF; cdr3_nt: TGCGCCAGCAGTGGCGGGGCGGCCTACAATGAGCAGTTCTTC
v_call: TRBV19; clone_size: -; j_call: TRBJ2-7; d_call: -; cdr3_length: 13; cdr3_aa: CASSRAGLDEQYF; cdr3_nt: TGTGCCAGTAGTAGGGCAGGGCTCGACGAGCAGTACTTC
v_call: TRBV15; clone_size: -; j_call: TRBJ2-2; d_call: -; cdr3_length: 14; cdr3_aa: CATSRDTNTGELFF; cdr3_nt: TGTGCCACCAGCAGGGACACGAACACCGGGGAGCTGTTTTTT
v_call: TRBV6-5; clone_size: -; j_call: TRBJ1-6; d_call: TRBD1; cdr3_length: 13; cdr3_aa: CASRVGDRSPLHF; cdr3_nt: TGTGCCTCCCGAGTAGGGGACAGGTCACCCCTCCACTTT
v_call: TRBV25-1; clone_size: -; j_call: TRBJ1-5; d_call: -; cdr3_length: 14; cdr3_aa: CASSEFTGNQPQHF; cdr3_nt: TGTGCCAGCAGTGAATTTACAGGCAATCAGCCCCAGCATTTT
v_call: TRBV2; clone_size: -; j_call: TRBJ2-5; d_call: TRBD2; cdr3_length: 16; cdr3_aa: CASIWWPSGGEETQYF; cdr3_nt: TGTGCCAGCATTTGGTGGCCTAGCGGGGGGGAAGAGACCCAGTACTTC
v_call: TRBV20-1; clone_size: once; j_call: TRBJ1-5; d_call: -; cdr3_length: 15; cdr3_aa: CSASDGGGVNQPQHF; cdr3_nt: TGCAGTGCTAGTGATGGTGGAGGGGTGAATCAGCCCCAGCATTTT
v_call: TRBV7-9; clone_size: -; j_call: TRBJ1-5; d_call: -; cdr3_length: 14; cdr3_aa: CASSPSSGYQPQHF; cdr3_nt: TGTGCCAGCAGCCCCTCTTCAGGTTATCAGCCCCAGCATTTT
v_call: TRBV6-5; clone_size: -; j_call: TRBJ2-2; d_call: -; cdr3_length: 15; cdr3_aa: CASSYLQGGSGELFF; cdr3_nt: TGTGCCAGCAGTTACTTGCAGGGAGGATCCGGGGAGCTGTTTTTT
v_call: TRBV5-1; clone_size: once; j_call: TRBJ1-2; d_call: -; cdr3_length: 13; cdr3_aa: CASSPASLYGYTF; cdr3_nt: TGCGCCAGCAGCCCCGCATCCCTATATGGCTACACCTTC
v_call: TRBV6-6; clone_size: -; j_call: TRBJ1-2; d_call: TRBD1; cdr3_length: 15; cdr3_aa: CASRPTGTGGYGYTF; cdr3_nt: TGTGCCAGCAGACCTACCGGGACAGGGGGTTATGGCTACACCTTC
v_call: TRBV19; clone_size: -; j_call: TRBJ2-1; d_call: TRBD1; cdr3_length: 17; cdr3_aa: CASSIFGTETSYNEQFF; cdr3_nt: TGTGCCAGTAGTATTTTCGGGACAGAAACTTCCTACAATGAGCAGTTCTTC
v_call: TRBV20-1; clone_size: -; j_call: TRBJ1-6; d_call: -; cdr3_length: 12; cdr3_aa: CSASDGNSPLHF; cdr3_nt: TGCAGTGCTAGTGACGGGAATTCACCCCTCCACTTT
v_call: TRBV3-1/TRBV3-2; clone_size: -; j_call: TRBJ1-1; d_call: -; cdr3_length: 13; cdr3_aa: CASSSQGVPEAFF; cdr3_nt: TGTGCCAGCAGCTCCCAAGGGGTCCCTGAAGCTTTCTTT
v_call: TRBV4-1; clone_size: -; j_call: TRBJ2-5; d_call: -; cdr3_length: 15; cdr3_aa: CASSQDYGVGETQYF; cdr3_nt: TGCGCCAGCAGCCAAGATTACGGGGTTGGGGAGACCCAGTACTTC
v_call: TRBV7-9; clone_size: -; j_call: TRBJ2-5; d_call: -; cdr3_length: 12; cdr3_aa: CASSLNKETQYF; cdr3_nt: TGTGCCAGCAGCTTGAACAAAGAGACCCAGTACTTC
v_call: TRBV5-6; clone_size: -; j_call: TRBJ1-2; d_call: TRBD1; cdr3_length: 13; cdr3_aa: CASSLGTGAGYTF; cdr3_nt: TGTGCCAGCAGCTTGGGAACAGGGGCCGGCTACACCTTC
v_call: TRBV29-1; clone_size: once; j_call: TRBJ2-6; d_call: -; cdr3_length: 12; cdr3_aa: CSVNSGANVLTF; cdr3_nt: TGCAGCGTTAACTCCGGGGCCAACGTCCTGACTTTC
v_call: TRBV27; clone_size: -; j_call: TRBJ2-2; d_call: TRBD2; cdr3_length: 18; cdr3_aa: CASSSGGGLAKNTGELFF; cdr3_nt: TGTGCCAGCAGCTCGGGGGGGGGACTAGCGAAAAACACCGGGGAGCTGTTTTTT
v_call: TRBV11-2; clone_size: -; j_call: TRBJ1-5; d_call: TRBD1; cdr3_length: 15; cdr3_aa: CASSSGGGGLQPQHF; cdr3_nt: TGTGCCAGCAGCTCGGGTGGAGGGGGCCTTCAGCCCCAGCATTTT
v_call: TRBV27; clone_size: -; j_call: TRBJ2-2; d_call: -; cdr3_length: 18; cdr3_aa: CASTKSGLPGQNTGELFF; cdr3_nt: TGTGCCAGCACCAAATCGGGCCTACCGGGACAGAACACCGGGGAGCTGTTTTTT
v_call: TRBV6-1; clone_size: -; j_call: TRBJ2-4; d_call: -; cdr3_length: 17; cdr3_aa: CASSEEGRVAAKNIQYF; cdr3_nt: TGTGCCAGCAGTGAAGAGGGCAGGGTAGCTGCCAAAAACATTCAGTACTTC
v_call: TRBV4-2; clone_size: -; j_call: TRBJ2-1; d_call: -; cdr3_length: 16; cdr3_aa: CASSHLGGGSYNEQFF; cdr3_nt: TGTGCCAGCAGCCACCTAGGGGGAGGGTCCTACAATGAGCAGTTCTTC
v_call: TRBV5-4; clone_size: -; j_call: TRBJ1-1; d_call: -; cdr3_length: 14; cdr3_aa: CASRAGPKETEAFF; cdr3_nt: TGTGCCAGCAGAGCGGGTCCCAAGGAGACTGAAGCTTTCTTT
v_call: TRBV27; clone_size: -; j_call: TRBJ2-3; d_call: -; cdr3_length: 16; cdr3_aa: CASSLSLGLGTDTQYF; cdr3_nt: TGTGCCAGCAGTTTATCTCTAGGTTTGGGCACAGATACGCAGTATTTT
v_call: TRBV21-1; clone_size: few; j_call: TRBJ1-2; d_call: -; cdr3_length: 21; cdr3_aa: CASSKEVPRHRGRPPYQGYTF; cdr3_nt: TGTGCCAGCAGCAAAGAAGTACCACGTCACAGGGGCCGTCCACCCTACCAAGGCTACACCTTC
v_call: TRBV28; clone_size: few; j_call: TRBJ2-3; d_call: TRBD2; cdr3_length: 17; cdr3_aa: CASSSLGTSGGADTQYF; cdr3_nt: TGTGCCAGCAGTTCTCTCGGGACTAGCGGGGGGGCAGATACGCAGTATTTT
v_call: TRBV10-2; clone_size: -; j_call: TRBJ2-5; d_call: TRBD1; cdr3_length: 15; cdr3_aa: CASSEGQGRGETQYF; cdr3_nt: TGCGCCAGCAGTGAAGGACAGGGAAGGGGGGAGACCCAGTACTTC
v_call: TRBV7-9; clone_size: -; j_call: TRBJ2-3; d_call: TRBD1; cdr3_length: 16; cdr3_aa: CASSPTGGFSTDTQYF; cdr3_nt: TGTGCCAGCAGCCCAACAGGGGGCTTTAGCACAGATACGCAGTATTTT
v_call: TRBV29-1; clone_size: -; j_call: TRBJ2-1; d_call: TRBD2; cdr3_length: 14; cdr3_aa: CSVDRLAGFNEQFF; cdr3_nt: TGCAGCGTTGACCGACTAGCGGGTTTCAATGAGCAGTTCTTC
v_call: TRBV10-3; clone_size: once; j_call: TRBJ1-6; d_call: TRBD1; cdr3_length: 13; cdr3_aa: CAIQGANPSALHF; cdr3_nt: TGTGCCATCCAGGGGGCTAATCCTTCAGCCCTCCACTTT
v_call: TRBV25-1; clone_size: -; j_call: TRBJ1-6; d_call: -; cdr3_length: 16; cdr3_aa: CASSATRTDRGSPLHF; cdr3_nt: TGTGCCAGCAGTGCAACCAGGACGGACCGGGGATCACCCCTCCACTTT
v_call: TRBV6-5; clone_size: -; j_call: TRBJ1-5; d_call: -; cdr3_length: 14; cdr3_aa: CASTLTVSNQPQHF; cdr3_nt: TGTGCCAGCACCCTGACAGTTAGCAATCAGCCCCAGCATTTT
v_call: TRBV3-1/TRBV3-2; clone_size: -; j_call: TRBJ1-2; d_call: -; cdr3_length: 14; cdr3_aa: CASSPGRANYGYTF; cdr3_nt: TGTGCCAGCAGCCCAGGAAGAGCTAACTATGGCTACACCTTC
v_call: TRBV5-1; clone_size: once; j_call: TRBJ1-2; d_call: TRBD1; cdr3_length: 18; cdr3_aa: CASSLGGRDSSSRGGYTF; cdr3_nt: TGCGCCAGCAGCTTGGGGGGCCGGGACAGTTCCTCTAGGGGTGGCTACACCTTC
v_call: TRBV7-9; clone_size: once; j_call: TRBJ1-2; d_call: TRBD1; cdr3_length: 16; cdr3_aa: CASSLLDRGLYYGYTF; cdr3_nt: TGTGCCAGCAGCCTACTCGACAGGGGGCTTTACTATGGCTACACCTTC
v_call: TRBV5-5; clone_size: -; j_call: TRBJ2-5; d_call: TRBD2; cdr3_length: 15; cdr3_aa: CASSSGGAGVETQYF; cdr3_nt: TGTGCCAGCAGCTCAGGCGGGGCGGGGGTGGAGACCCAGTACTTC
v_call: TRBV10-3; clone_size: -; j_call: TRBJ2-5; d_call: -; cdr3_length: 14; cdr3_aa: CATRATGIQETQYF; cdr3_nt: TGTGCCACCAGAGCTACAGGGATCCAAGAGACCCAGTACTTC
v_call: TRBV5-1; clone_size: once; j_call: TRBJ2-7; d_call: TRBD1; cdr3_length: 15; cdr3_aa: CASSASGQAIYEQYF; cdr3_nt: TGCGCCAGCAGCGCCTCGGGACAGGCGATATACGAGCAGTACTTC
v_call: TRBV2; clone_size: -; j_call: TRBJ1-2; d_call: TRBD1; cdr3_length: 15; cdr3_aa: CASSPGQGAGYGYTF; cdr3_nt: TGTGCCAGCAGTCCCGGACAGGGGGCAGGATATGGCTACACCTTC
v_call: TRBV6-5; clone_size: -; j_call: TRBJ2-7; d_call: TRBD2; cdr3_length: 15; cdr3_aa: CASSSGLAEAYEQYF; cdr3_nt: TGTGCCAGCAGCTCCGGACTAGCGGAGGCTTACGAGCAGTACTTC